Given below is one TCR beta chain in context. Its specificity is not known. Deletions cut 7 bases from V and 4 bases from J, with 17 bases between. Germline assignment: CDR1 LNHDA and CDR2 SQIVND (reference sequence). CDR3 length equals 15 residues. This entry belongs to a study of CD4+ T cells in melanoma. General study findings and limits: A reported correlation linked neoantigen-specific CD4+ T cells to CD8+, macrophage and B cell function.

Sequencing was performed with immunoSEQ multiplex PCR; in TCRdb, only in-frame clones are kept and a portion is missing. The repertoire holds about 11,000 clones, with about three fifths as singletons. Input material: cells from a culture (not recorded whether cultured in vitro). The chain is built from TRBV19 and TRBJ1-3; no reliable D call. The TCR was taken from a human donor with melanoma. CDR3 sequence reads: CASTSDLEMGNTIYF. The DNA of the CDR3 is TGTGCCAGTACCTCGGATCTCGAAATGGGAAACACCATATATTTT.